Listed here is a single T cell receptor beta chain. Its specificity is not known. The PCR was carried out with 60 Vbeta primers and 13 Jbeta primers. The assay was immunoSEQ multiplex PCR, and TCRdb's table has in-frame clones only and misses some. The sample contains about 65,000 clones, 70% to 85% of which appear only once. The data stem from a study of cytomegalovirus exposure and HLA in healthy donors. The study's findings and limits: Cytomegalovirus association was assigned to 170 or so TCR beta chains.

Germline CDR1 KGHSH, CDR2 LQKENI. V was pared by 5 bases and J by 6 bases, with 9 bases between. This CDR3 region has 12 residues. The clonotype was recovered from a girl aged 10 to 17 in good health and CMV-seropositive. Sequencing used PBMCs. The V and J genes are TRBV18 and TRBJ2-3; a weak D match, TRBD1 (6 bases). CDR3 amino acids: CASSNRDDTQYF. The CDR3 DNA follows: TGTGCCAGCTCAAACAGGGATGATACGCAGTATTTT.